These 29 T cell receptor beta chains share one sample of origin, sequenced in a study of CXCR3-negative and CXCR3-positive naive CD8 T cells. TRB cDNA libraries were made by UMI-labeled 5' RACE. TCRdb reprocessed the 5' RACE reads and keeps a single row for each CDR3 protein, giving no DNA. This table lists more than 65,000 distinct CDR3 sequences. Specimen: naive CXCR3- CD8+ T cells from blood. Subset described: CD45RO-CCR7+CD27+CD95- naive CD8+ T cells lacking CXCR3 (TNR3-). These receptors all come from a human donor in good health. Some clones in this sample may be carry-over from other donors' samples.

The V call is TRBV6-6, the J call TRBJ2-7. The germline gives CDR1 MNHNY, CDR2 SVGAGI (reference sequence). This CDR3 is built from 16 residues. The CDR3 spells CASSYAEARTFYEQYF.

The V call is TRBV20-1, the J call TRBJ2-1. Germline-derived CDR1 and CDR2 are DFQATT and SNEGSKA (reference sequence). The length of the CDR3 is 16 residues. The CDR3 sequence: CSARDLDGSSYNEQFF.

The J gene is TRBJ2-7, the V gene TRBV5-5; the TCRdb D gene call, TRBD2, has no DNA to confirm it. CDR3 length: 13 amino acids. Germline CDR1 SGHKS, CDR2 YYEKEE (reference sequence). This chain's CDR3 is CASSLEGPNEQYF.

This CDR3 is CASSTLLGGGRYNEQFF. J is TRBJ2-1 and V is TRBV12-3 or TRBV12-4; lacking DNA, the TRBD1 call made by TCRdb goes unchecked. The CDR3 has 17 amino acids.

The chain employs TRBV13 and TRBJ2-7; the TCRdb call, TRBD1, lacks DNA for checking. This CDR3 region has 13 residues. CDR1 PRHDT and CDR2 FYEKMQ come from the germline V gene (reference sequence). This chain's CDR3 is CASSLPRDDEQYF.

The chain employs TRBV7-3 and TRBJ2-1; TCRdb lists TRBD1, though no DNA is available to test this call. The V gene's germline CDR1 is SGHTA and CDR2 FQGTGA. This CDR3 is 14 amino acids long. The CDR3 region is CASSLTGTADEQFF.

The rearrangement joins TRBV12-3 or TRBV12-4 to TRBJ1-4; TCRdb selects TRBD1, and the lack of DNA leaves this call unchecked. The CDR3 has 15 amino acids. The CDR3 region is CASTEGGAGHEKLFF.

The chain joins TRBV9 to TRBJ2-1; TCRdb designates TRBD2, a call that cannot be tested without DNA. This CDR3 region has 16 residues. Germline V gene sequence: CDR1 SGDLS, CDR2 YYNGEE. The CDR3 reads CASSVEGLAGNYEQFF.

V usage is TRBV4-3 and J usage is TRBJ2-7; TCRdb returns TRBD1, unconfirmable since there is no DNA. The CDR3 extends over 13 amino acids. CDR1 and CDR2 (germline): LGHNA, YSLEER. CDR3 sequence reads: CASSQYGNYEQYF.

The chain recombines TRBV5-5 with TRBJ2-7; TCRdb proposes TRBD2, but this gene call is untestable without DNA. This CDR3 contains 15 residues. The germline V gene encodes CDR1 SGHKS and CDR2 YYEKEE (reference sequence). CDR3 sequence reads: CASSLTSGGAGEQYF.

The chain recombines TRBV20-1 with TRBJ2-1; TCRdb proposes TRBD1, but this gene call is untestable without DNA. Germline CDR1 and CDR2: DFQATT and SNEGSKA (reference sequence). The CDR3 is 17 residues long. CDR3: CSARELYGTGDGNEQFF.

The chain has TRBV28 and TRBJ2-3; no DNA is available, so the TRBD1 call from TCRdb remains unchecked. The germline CDR1 and CDR2 sequences are MDHEN and SYDVKM. This CDR3 is built from 16 residues. The chain's CDR3 is CASSSSGQGHTDTQYF.

V is TRBV11-2 and J is TRBJ2-3; absent DNA, TCRdb's TRBD2 call cannot be checked. Germline CDR1 SGHAT, CDR2 FQNNGV. CDR3 length: 16 amino acids. The CDR3 region is CASSSSHSSSVYTQYF.

The gene calls are TRBV7-3 and TRBJ2-7; checking the TCRdb D call of TRBD2 is not possible without DNA. The germline gives CDR1 SGHTA, CDR2 FQGTGA. CDR3 size: 15 residues. The CDR3: CASSVTGLAAYEQYF.

This sequence joins TRBV29-1 and TRBJ2-7; with no DNA, the TCRdb D assignment of TRBD2 cannot be verified. Germline V gene sequence: CDR1 SQVTM, CDR2 ANQGSEA. The CDR3 contains 15 residues. This CDR3 is CSVTYREAEAYEQYF.

CDR3 region: CASSQEVRGEQYF. The V gene is TRBV4-3, the J gene TRBJ2-7; absent DNA, TCRdb's TRBD1 call cannot be checked. Germline values: CDR1 LGHNA, CDR2 YSLEER. The CDR3 has 13 amino acids.

CDR3 protein: CASSQDRLSTEAFF. The rearrangement uses TRBV4-1 and TRBJ1-1. Germline values: CDR1 MGHRA, CDR2 YSYEKL. The length of the CDR3 is 14 residues.

The chain couples TRBV5-6 to TRBJ1-2; TCRdb gives TRBD1 as the D gene, but with no DNA this cannot be confirmed. This CDR3 has 16 residues. Germline values: CDR1 SGHDT, CDR2 YYEEEE. The CDR3 protein is CASSFADRVFDYGYTF.

The chain links TRBV19 to TRBJ2-7. Germline V gene data show CDR1 as LNHDA and CDR2 as SQIVND (reference sequence). The CDR3 is 12 residues long. This CDR3 is CASSDGSYEQYF.

The chain couples TRBV28 to TRBJ1-1. Germline CDR1 is MDHEN and CDR2 is SYDVKM. CDR3 length: 15 amino acids. The CDR3: CASSAHFKGNTEAFF. The full variable domain, rest sourced from reference TRBV28 and TRBJ1-1, is DVKVTQSSRYLVKRTGEKVFLECVQDMDHENMFWYRQDPGLGLRLIYFSYDVKMKEKGDIPEGYSVSREKKERFSLILESASTNQTSMYLCASSAHFKGNTEAFFGQGTRLTVV.

This chain uses TRBV29-1 with TRBJ1-1; the D gene TCRdb calls, TRBD1, cannot be checked with no DNA. This CDR3 comprises 12 residues. Germline V gene sequence: CDR1 SQVTM, CDR2 ANQGSEA. The CDR3 sequence is CSVAPGSTEAFF.

J is TRBJ2-2 and V is TRBV6-6. In germline, CDR1 is MNHNY, CDR2 SVGAGI (reference sequence). The CDR3 is made up of 14 amino acids. The CDR3 region is CASSYSGSDWELFF.

The V and J genes are TRBV7-2 and TRBJ2-1; TCRdb outputs TRBD2, but without DNA this stays unchecked. Germline V gene sequence: CDR1 SGHTA, CDR2 FQGNSA. The CDR3 length is 15 residues. CDR3 sequence: CASSSLAGGRDEQFF.

The rearrangement links TRBV28 to TRBJ1-3; the D call of TRBD1 rests on TCRdb alone, since no DNA is present to check it. The germline gives CDR1 MDHEN, CDR2 SYDVKM. This CDR3 comprises 15 residues. CDR3 in amino acids: CASSSTGLSGNTIYF. The full variable domain, in which reference TRBV28 and TRBJ1-3 provide the parts outside the CDR3, is DVKVTQSSRYLVKRTGEKVFLECVQDMDHENMFWYRQDPGLGLRLIYFSYDVKMKEKGDIPEGYSVSREKKERFSLILESASTNQTSMYLCASSSTGLSGNTIYFGEGSWLTVV.

The chain's CDR3 is CSVRTGETITGELFF. The rearrangement links TRBV29-1 to TRBJ2-2; TCRdb's D gene call, TRBD1, goes unchecked for lack of DNA. The CDR3 spans 15 residues. Germline assignment: CDR1 SQVTM and CDR2 ANQGSEA.

The chain is built from TRBV6-4 and TRBJ2-1; the D call from TCRdb, TRBD2, cannot be confirmed without DNA. CDR3 length: 16 residues. Looked up from germline, CDR1 is MRHNA and CDR2 is SNTAGT. CDR3 loop: CASSDGLAGGIGEQFF.

V usage is TRBV29-1 and J usage is TRBJ1-1; TCRdb's D call of TRBD1 is untestable without DNA. CDR3 length: 13 residues. The germline V gene encodes CDR1 SQVTM and CDR2 ANQGSEA. The CDR3 reads CSVEYRGTTEAFF.

The V and J genes are TRBV7-9 and TRBJ2-1; TCRdb designates TRBD1, a call that cannot be tested without DNA. Germline CDR1 and CDR2: SEHNR and FQNEAQ (reference sequence). This CDR3 contains 17 residues. CDR3 protein: CASSSVNWGLRLNEQFF.

J is TRBJ2-2 and V is TRBV29-1. In germline, CDR1 is SQVTM, CDR2 ANQGSEA. CDR3 size: 12 residues. This chain's CDR3 is CSAELTTGELFF.